The 28 T cell receptor beta chains below come from one sample, sequenced in a study of a mutant IDH1 vaccine in newly diagnosed glioma (dated by TCRdb to 2020 to 2022). The sample's time point label, decoded: week 47, end of study. Each vaccine dose was 300 ug of a 20-mer mutant IDH1 peptide in Montanide, given subcutaneously with topical imiquimod. Their cognate antigens are unknown. The library was built by means of the immunoSEQ multiplex PCR assay. Held by TCRdb, this immuneACCESS table contains in-frame sequences only and omits some clones. Under half of the omission traces to an unresolved V gene where checked; the cause of the rest is unknown. Within this sample are 35,000 to 45,000 clones, with 65% to 85% of them counted one time only. The ten largest clones capture over 7.5% of the sample. Specimen: PBMCs, collected from a glioma patient whose treatment included an IDH1 peptide vaccine. Receptors originate from a middle-aged man with glioma.

The V gene is TRBV5-3, the J gene TRBJ2-5; 9 positions agree with TRBD2. TRBV5-3 is recorded as an ORF, its role being uncertain. The ends lost 7 bases at V and 1 base at J; junction bases unmatched: 8. CDR3 length: 15 residues. This chain's CDR3 is CARGPSGRLQETQYF. The CDR3 bases are TGTGCCAGAGGTCCCAGCGGGAGGCTCCAAGAGACCCAGTACTTC.

V and J are TRBV12-5 and TRBJ2-7, with D uncertain. Germline V CDR1 and CDR2: LGHNT, FRNRAP. The ends were cut back, 2 bases at V and 5 bases at J, with 10 bases in the middle. CDR3 size: 13 residues. In DNA form, the CDR3 reads TGTGCTAGTGGTTTGTCTCCTGGGAACGAGCAGTACTTC. Its translation: CASGLSPGNEQYF.

The V and J genes are TRBV5-4 and TRBJ2-7; D is perhaps TRBD1 (7 bases). Trimming stripped 4 bases from V and 7 bases from J, with 18 bases between. There are 14 residues in the CDR3. The germline V gene has CDR1 SGHNT and CDR2 YYREEE (reference sequence). In DNA form, the CDR3 reads TGTGCCAGCAGCCAGGGGAAGGGGGCGGGAGAGCAGTACTTC. The encoded protein is CASSQGKGAGEQYF.

V usage is TRBV20-1 and J usage is TRBJ2-2; D is unresolved. This CDR3 is 11 amino acids long. Trimming stripped 6 bases from V and 5 bases from J, with 7 bases between. The V gene's germline CDR1 is DFQATT and CDR2 SNEGSKA (reference sequence). The CDR3 here is CSAPQTGELFF. In DNA form, the CDR3 reads TGCAGTGCCCCCCAGACCGGGGAGCTGTTTTTT.

The chain couples TRBV19 to TRBJ2-7; D unresolved. V lost 4 bases, J lost 2 bases, and 12 bases lay in between. The CDR3 consists of 14 residues. Germline CDR1 reads LNHDA; CDR2 reads SQIVND (reference sequence). Here the CDR3 reads CASSTRPDAYEQYF. CDR3 nucleotides: TGTGCCAGTAGTACCCGACCCGACGCCTACGAGCAGTACTTC.

This chain joins TRBV7-2 and TRBJ2-3; 7 bases agree with TRBD2. CDR3 length equals 17 residues. CDR1 is SGHTA, CDR2 FQGNSA, per germline. The ends lost 5 bases at V and 4 bases at J; junction bases unmatched: 15. The CDR3 spells CASSPRGGGGQSDTQYF. The CDR3 nucleotides are TGTGCCAGCAGCCCCCGCGGCGGGGGAGGGCAGTCAGATACGCAGTATTTT.

This rearrangement joins TRBV11-3 to TRBJ2-2; D is perhaps TRBD1 (6 bases). This CDR3 comprises 15 residues. The V and J ends lost 4 bases and 4 bases respectively, with 13 bases between them. Germline lookup yields CDR1 SGHNT and CDR2 YENEEA. CDR3 nucleotides: TGTGCCAGCAGCTCCGGACAGAGGAGCACCGGGGAGCTGTTTTTT. This codes for CASSSGQRSTGELFF.

The rearrangement uses TRBV7-9 and TRBJ2-3, with D hard to call. CDR1 and CDR2 from the germline V gene are SEHNR and FQNEAQ (reference sequence). The CDR3 covers 13 residues. Trimming took 4 bases from V and 6 from J, leaving 11 bases between them. The CDR3 protein is CASSSPYLDTQYF. The CDR3 DNA follows: TGTGCCAGCAGCTCCCCTTACTTGGATACGCAGTATTTT.

This rearrangement joins TRBV6-1 to TRBJ2-7; perhaps TRBD2 as D (5 bases). V dropped 7 bases and J dropped 6 bases, with 16 bases sitting between them. Germline lookup yields CDR1 MNHNS and CDR2 SASEGT. This CDR3 has 13 residues. CDR3 residues: CASIKTSGAEQYV. CDR3 DNA: TGTGCCAGCATTAAAACTAGTGGCGCCGAGCAGTACGTC.

This chain joins TRBV10-3 and TRBJ2-1; tentatively, D is TRBD1 (6 bases). This CDR3 region has 13 residues. V was trimmed by 8 bases and J by 4 bases, leaving 12 bases between them. The germline V gene encodes CDR1 ENHRY and CDR2 SYGVKD. CDR3 region: CAISPDSYNEQFF. The CDR3, as DNA: TGTGCCATCTCTCCGGACAGTTACAATGAGCAGTTCTTC.

The V gene is TRBV2, the J gene TRBJ1-2; no definite D call. CDR1 SNHLY and CDR2 FYNNEI come from the germline V gene. V was pared by 4 bases and J by 0 bases, with 12 bases between. This CDR3 has 15 residues. The CDR3: CASSGGLVSNYGYTF. The CDR3 DNA reads TGTGCCAGCAGTGGAGGGTTAGTCTCTAACTATGGCTACACCTTC.

This chain uses TRBV5-1 with TRBJ2-3; 16 bases are a match to TRBD2. The V gene end was trimmed by 4 bases and the J gene end by 1 base; junction bases not matched to a gene: 9. Germline assignment: CDR1 SGHRS and CDR2 YFSETQ. The CDR3 is 19 amino acids. The CDR3 here is CASSLGTSGRVFRTDTQYF. The CDR3 DNA sequence: TGCGCCAGCAGCCTCGGGACTAGCGGGAGGGTATTCCGCACAGATACGCAGTATTTT.

The rearrangement uses TRBV7-7 and TRBJ2-2; D perhaps matches TRBD2 (5 bases). V was clipped by 3 bases and J by 8 bases, with 13 bases between them. The CDR3 consists of 14 residues. Germline values: CDR1 SSHAT, CDR2 FNYEAQ (reference sequence). The CDR3, as DNA: TGTGCCAGCAGCTTCGGGAATCGAAAGGGGGAGCTGTTTTTT. Protein sequence: CASSFGNRKGELFF.

CDR3: CASSPEGREGLDEQFF. In nucleotides, the CDR3 is TGCGCCAGCAGCCCGGAGGGGCGGGAGGGCCTCGATGAGCAGTTCTTC. The rearrangement uses TRBV5-1 and TRBJ2-1; 9 bases align to TRBD2. The trim removed 4 bases at V and 8 bases at J, leaving 13 bases unmatched. This CDR3 contains 16 residues. The germline gives CDR1 SGHRS, CDR2 YFSETQ. The full variable domain, completed using reference TRBV5-1 and TRBJ2-1, is KAGVTQTPRYLIKTRGQQVTLSCSPISGHRSVSWYQQTPGQGLQFLFEYFSETQRNKGNFPGRFSGRQFSNSRSEMNVSTLELGDSALYLCASSPEGREGLDEQFFGPGTRLTVL.

This chain uses TRBV28 with TRBJ1-2, with D hard to call. Germline CDR1 MDHEN, CDR2 SYDVKM. The V and J ends lost 10 bases and 4 bases respectively, with 19 bases between them. The CDR3 covers 14 residues. CDR3 residues: CATTARRPIYGYTF. CDR3 in DNA: TGTGCCACCACGGCGCGGCGACCCATCTATGGCTACACCTTC.

In its sample, this clone ranks as medium-sized. The chain has TRBV18 and TRBJ2-3; D is ambiguous. Per the germline V gene, CDR1 is KGHSH and CDR2 is LQKENI. This CDR3 region has 15 residues. V was cut by 3 bases and J by 2 bases, with 12 bases left in between. Here the CDR3 reads CASSPRGSTTDTQYF. In DNA, the CDR3 is TGTGCCAGCTCACCGCGAGGCAGTACCACAGATACGCAGTATTTT.

The rearrangement joins TRBV11-2 to TRBJ1-2; D is undetermined. From germline, CDR1 is SGHAT and CDR2 FQNNGV. CDR3 length: 13 residues. V lost 5 bases and J lost 1, with 8 bases in between. CDR3 sequence: CASSTTVNYGYTF. As DNA, the CDR3 is TGTGCCAGCAGCACGACGGTTAACTATGGCTACACCTTC.

The rearrangement joins TRBV11-3 to TRBJ2-5, with 13 bases fitting TRBD2. V lost 5 bases and J lost 3; bases outside the gene matches: 12. This CDR3 spans 18 amino acids. In germline, CDR1 is SGHNT, CDR2 YENEEA. The CDR3 sequence is CASSIRSGTSGKEETQYF. The CDR3 nucleotides are TGTGCCAGCAGCATAAGATCAGGGACTAGCGGGAAGGAAGAGACCCAGTACTTC.

The rearrangement links TRBV5-1 to TRBJ2-7, with D possibly matching TRBD1 (6 bases). CDR1 is SGHRS and CDR2 is YFSETQ in the germline V gene. This CDR3 has 18 amino acids. The V and J ends lost 1 base and 0 bases respectively, with 20 bases between them. The CDR3 here is CASSLRRDTTYASYEQYF. For the CDR3, the DNA is TGCGCCAGCAGCTTGCGCCGGGACACAACATACGCCTCCTACGAGCAGTACTTC.

This clone was detected only a few times. DNA for the CDR3: TGCGCCAGCAGCTTGGGGTGGAGCGGGAGAACGTTGAATGAGCAGTTCTTC. Its translation is CASSLGWSGRTLNEQFF. The chain joins TRBV5-1 to TRBJ2-1; the match to TRBD2 covers 8 bases. The V gene end was trimmed by 0 bases and the J gene end by 7 bases; junction bases not matched to a gene: 12. The CDR3 contains 17 residues. Germline V gives CDR1 SGHRS, CDR2 YFSETQ.

This clone showed up just a few times. The chain is built from TRBV11-3 and TRBJ2-1; 11 positions agree with TRBD1. Germline CDR1 and CDR2: SGHNT and YENEEA. V lost 5 bases and J lost 6; bases outside the gene matches: 9. This CDR3 contains 16 residues. This CDR3 reads CASSPAEDRGLNEQFF. In DNA form, the CDR3 reads TGTGCCAGCAGCCCCGCCGAGGACAGGGGGCTCAATGAGCAGTTCTTC.

The rearrangement uses TRBV28 and TRBJ1-1; weak D call: TRBD1 (5 bases). Germline lookup yields CDR1 MDHEN and CDR2 SYDVKM. Between the trimmed V and J ends, which lost 6 bases and 5 bases, there was a span of 16 bases. The length of the CDR3 is 14 residues. CDR3 protein: CASSAPGDITEAFF. In DNA, the CDR3 is TGTGCCAGCAGCGCCCCGGGGGATATTACTGAAGCTTTCTTT.

The chain couples TRBV5-5 to TRBJ2-1; 7 bases fit TRBD2. Germline trimming cut 2 bases from V and 3 bases from J; bases unmatched to any gene: 5. This CDR3 contains 15 residues. Germline values: CDR1 SGHKS, CDR2 YYEKEE (reference sequence). The CDR3 DNA follows: TGTGCCAGCAGCTTTTCGGCTAGCGGCTACAATGAGCAGTTCTTC. It is translated as CASSFSASGYNEQFF.

The chain joins TRBV11-3 to TRBJ2-4; D is possibly TRBD2 (6 bases). Trimming shortened V by 4 bases and J by 0 bases, and 13 bases separated the two germline ends. The CDR3 has 16 residues. Germline-derived CDR1 and CDR2 are SGHNT and YENEEA. This CDR3 reads CASSSRRGLAKNIQYF. The CDR3 nucleotides are TGTGCCAGCAGCTCTAGAAGGGGACTAGCCAAAAACATTCAGTACTTC.

The chain recombines TRBV6-5 with TRBJ2-5; D is unclear. V lost 2 bases, J lost 1 base, and 11 bases lay in between. Per the germline V gene, CDR1 is MNHEY and CDR2 is SVGAGI. The CDR3 consists of 15 residues. As DNA, the CDR3 is TGTGCCAGCAGTTACGGAATCGGTGGCCAAGAGACCCAGTACTTC. Its translation: CASSYGIGGQETQYF.

This clone was observed a handful of times. The chain uses TRBV6-5 and TRBJ2-2, with D uncertain. CDR3 size: 14 residues. Trimming left V 10 bases short and J 0 bases short, with 12 bases between. The germline gives CDR1 MNHEY, CDR2 SVGAGI. The DNA for the CDR3 is TGTGCCACCGCCCATAATGCGAACACCGGGGAGCTGTTTTTT. It translates to CATAHNANTGELFF.

As concerns this clone: Relative to the germline gene, one junction end is altered; a read error may explain this. The rearrangement joins TRBV7-2 to TRBJ1-2; TRBD1 aligns across 8 bases. The CDR3 spans 13 residues. Germline values: CDR1 SGHTA, CDR2 FQGNSA. This CDR3 reads CASSWRTGFDHLF. The DNA of the CDR3 is TGTGCCAGCAGCTGGCGGACAGGGTTCGATCATCTGTTC.

This clone showed up just a few times. This chain joins TRBV10-3 and TRBJ2-7; 7 bases match TRBD2. Germline CDR1 and CDR2: ENHRY and SYGVKD. The J segment lost 0 bases and the V segment lost 10 bases, leaving 3 bases of the junction unmatched. CDR3 length: 12 residues. The CDR3 coding sequence is TGTGCCACTCTAGCGGTCTCCTACGAGCAGTACTTC. Translated: CATLAVSYEQYF.